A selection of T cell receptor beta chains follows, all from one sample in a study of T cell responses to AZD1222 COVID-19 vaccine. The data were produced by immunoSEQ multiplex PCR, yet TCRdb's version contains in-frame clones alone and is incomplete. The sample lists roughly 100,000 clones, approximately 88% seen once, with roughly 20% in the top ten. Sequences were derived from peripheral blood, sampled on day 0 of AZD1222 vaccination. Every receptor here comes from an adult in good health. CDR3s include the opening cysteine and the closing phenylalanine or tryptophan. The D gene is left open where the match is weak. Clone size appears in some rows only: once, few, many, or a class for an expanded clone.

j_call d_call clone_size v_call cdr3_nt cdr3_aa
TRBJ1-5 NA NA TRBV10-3 TGTGCCATCAGTGAAACTCCCGGGACGGATAGCAATCAGCCCCAGCATTTT CAISETPGTDSNQPQHF
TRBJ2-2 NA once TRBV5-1 TGCGCCAGCAGCCCCGGGACGGTGACCGGGGAGCTGTTTTTT CASSPGTVTGELFF
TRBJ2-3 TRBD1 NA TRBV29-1 TGCAGCGTTGAAAAGCAGGGGGCAGATACGCAGTATTTT CSVEKQGADTQYF
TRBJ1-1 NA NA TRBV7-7 TGTGCTAGCAGCCCTGGGGTGGGCACTGAAGCTTTCTTT CASSPGVGTEAFF
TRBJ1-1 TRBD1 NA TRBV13 TGTGCCAGCAGATGGACAGGGGGAAGGGACACTGAAGCTTTCTTT CASRWTGGRDTEAFF
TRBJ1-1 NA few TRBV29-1 TGCAGCGTTGAATGGAGTTCGAACACTGAAGCTTTCTTT CSVEWSSNTEAFF
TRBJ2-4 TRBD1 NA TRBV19 TGTGCCAGTAGTACCTGGGACAGGAAAAACATTCAGTACTTC CASSTWDRKNIQYF
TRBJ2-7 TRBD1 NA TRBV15 TGTGCCACCAGCGCGGAGGATCGGACAGGGGGCTACGAGCAGTACTTC CATSAEDRTGGYEQYF
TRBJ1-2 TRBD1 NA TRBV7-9 TGTGCCAGCAGGGACCGGGACAGTTTAGTGTACACCTTC CASRDRDSLVYTF
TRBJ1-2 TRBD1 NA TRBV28 TGTGCCAGCAGGGGACAGGGGGGCGACTCTCCTAACTATGGCTACACCTTC CASRGQGGDSPNYGYTF
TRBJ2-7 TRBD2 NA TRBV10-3 TGTGCCATCAGTCCGGACGACGCAGCGGGAGTCCTATACGAGCAGTACTTC CAISPDDAAGVLYEQYF
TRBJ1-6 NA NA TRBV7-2 TGTGCCAGCAGCTTAGGGGGGGGAAATAATTCACCCCTCCACTTT CASSLGGGNNSPLHF
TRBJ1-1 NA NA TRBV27 TGTGCCAGCAGTGCCCTGGCGGGGGCAATAACTGAAGCTTTCTTT CASSALAGAITEAFF
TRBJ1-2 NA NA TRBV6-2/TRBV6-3 TGTGCCAGCAGCCAAACAGAATCTTATGGCTACACCTTC CASSQTESYGYTF
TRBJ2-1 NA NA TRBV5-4 TGTGCCAGCAGCTTCTCGGGAGTGGGGGAGCAGTTCTTC CASSFSGVGEQFF
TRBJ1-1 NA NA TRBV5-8 TGTGCCAGCAGCTTGTACACTGAAGCTTTCTTT CASSLYTEAFF
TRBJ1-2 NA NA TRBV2 TGTGCCAGAGGGGGGGCCAATGCGGACTATGGCTACACCTTC CARGGANADYGYTF
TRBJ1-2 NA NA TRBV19 TGTGCCAGTAGTGCAAACAGTGCTCCAGACTATGGCTACACCTTC CASSANSAPDYGYTF
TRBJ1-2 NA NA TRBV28 TGTGCCAGCAGTACGCAGACACAATACTATGGCTACACCTTC CASSTQTQYYGYTF
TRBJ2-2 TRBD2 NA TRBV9 TGTGCCAGCAGCGTAGGGACTAGCGGGAGTACCGGGGAGCTGTTTTTT CASSVGTSGSTGELFF
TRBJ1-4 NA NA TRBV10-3 TGTGCCATCAGTGAAAGGGACGAAAAACTGTTTTTT CAISERDEKLFF
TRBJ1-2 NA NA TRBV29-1 TGCAGCGCCAGGGAGGGGGTTGCCTATGGCTACACCTTC CSAREGVAYGYTF
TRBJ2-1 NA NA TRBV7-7 TGTGCTAGCAGCGCCGGGATCTCCGAATACAATGAGCAGTTCTTC CASSAGISEYNEQFF
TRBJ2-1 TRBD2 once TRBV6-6 TGTGCCAGCAGTTACTCGAATAGCGGGAACTACAATGAGCAGTTCTTC CASSYSNSGNYNEQFF
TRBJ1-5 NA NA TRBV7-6 TGTGCCAGCAGCCCGCGATCGCACGGTGTTAGTCAGCCCCAGCATTTT CASSPRSHGVSQPQHF
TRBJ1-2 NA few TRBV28 TGTGCCAGCAGTTCAACCTATGGCTACACCTTC CASSSTYGYTF
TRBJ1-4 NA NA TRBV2 TGTGCCAGCAGTGTGCAGGGAACTAATGAAAAACTGTTTTTT CASSVQGTNEKLFF
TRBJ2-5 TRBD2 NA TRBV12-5 TGTGCTAGTGCCATGAGCGGGGGGGTTGAGACCCAGTACTTC CASAMSGGVETQYF
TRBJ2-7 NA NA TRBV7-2 TGTGCCAGCAGGCAGGACACAAGCTCCTACGAGCAGTACTTC CASRQDTSSYEQYF
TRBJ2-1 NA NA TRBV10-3 TGTGCCATCAGTGGAGCAACTTTATCCTACAATGAGCAGTTCTTC CAISGATLSYNEQFF
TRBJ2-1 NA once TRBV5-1 TGCGCCAGCAGCCTGTATACGTCCTACAATGAGCAGTTCTTC CASSLYTSYNEQFF
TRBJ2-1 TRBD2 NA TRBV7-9 TGTGCCAGCAGCTTAGTACTAGCGGGAGGGCCTAATGAGCAGTTCTTC CASSLVLAGGPNEQFF
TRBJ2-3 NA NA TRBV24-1 TGTGCCACCAGTGAGCCCATCCCCTTTACGCAGTATTTT CATSEPIPFTQYF
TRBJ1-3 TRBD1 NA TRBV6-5 TGTGCCAGCAGTTACTCGAAACAGGGGTCTGGAAACACCATATATTTT CASSYSKQGSGNTIYF
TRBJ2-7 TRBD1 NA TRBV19 TGTGCCAGTAGTATTAGGACAGGGGTTTACGAGCAGTACTTC CASSIRTGVYEQYF
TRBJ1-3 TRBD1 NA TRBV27 TGTGCCAGCAGTACCTACAGGGGTGGCGGAAACACCATATATTTT CASSTYRGGGNTIYF
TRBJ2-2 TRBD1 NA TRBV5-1 TGCGCCAGCAGCCCAACGACAGGGCCCACCGGGGAGCTGTTTTTT CASSPTTGPTGELFF